This is a list of T cell receptor beta chains from one sample in a study of blood T cell repertoires in COVID-19. Libraries were prepared by immunoSEQ multiplex PCR; TCRdb keeps only in-frame clonotypes and omits some of them. The table includes over 45,000 clones, around 80% detected once. Sequencing was carried out using peripheral blood. The receptor source for this set is a man aged 65 to 79 with acute or convalescent COVID-19. Each CDR3 is given with its conserved first and last residue. The D gene is left open where the match is weak. Expanded clones get a size class; other rows say once, few or many, or leave the size out.

TRBD1	TRBV7-6	NA	TRBJ2-1	CASSWGQLVDWHEQFF	TGTGCCAGCAGCTGGGGACAGCTCGTTGACTGGCATGAGCAGTTCTTC
NA	TRBV2	few	TRBJ1-2	CASRVLSGTGGRGYTF	TGTGCCAGCAGAGTTTTGTCGGGCACCGGGGGACGTGGCTACACCTTC
TRBD1	TRBV18	once	TRBJ2-7	CASANGQASYEQYF	TGTGCCAGCGCCAATGGACAGGCCTCCTACGAGCAGTACTTC
NA	TRBV5-8	once	TRBJ1-4	CASSYRQVGGGKLFF	TGTGCCAGCAGCTACAGACAGGTTGGGGGTGGAAAACTGTTTTTT
TRBD2	TRBV3-1/TRBV3-2	once	TRBJ2-3	CASSPGGGRTTDTQYF	TGTGCCAGCAGCCCCGGAGGCGGGAGAACCACAGATACGCAGTATTTT
NA	TRBV25-1	once	TRBJ2-2	CASRNPTGRRDTGELFF	TGTGCCAGCAGAAACCCAACTGGGAGAAGGGACACCGGGGAGCTGTTTTTT
TRBD1	TRBV29-1	NA	TRBJ1-1	CRGQGNTEAFF	TGCAGAGGACAGGGGAACACTGAAGCTTTCTTT
NA	TRBV3-1/TRBV3-2	NA	TRBJ2-7	CASSQDFSGDGEQYF	TGTGCCAGCAGCCAAGATTTTTCGGGGGATGGGGAGCAGTACTTC
TRBD2	TRBV29-1	NA	TRBJ2-1	CSVDGLAGDNEQFF	TGCAGCGTTGACGGACTAGCGGGAGACAATGAGCAGTTCTTC
TRBD2	TRBV19	NA	TRBJ2-3	CASNPRGIRTSGRLDTQYF	TGTGCCAGTAACCCTAGGGGAATCCGGACTAGCGGGAGGCTAGATACGCAGTATTTT
NA	TRBV2	once	TRBJ2-3	CASVWGGTDTQYF	TGTGCCAGCGTCTGGGGGGGCACAGATACGCAGTATTTT
NA	TRBV15	NA	TRBJ1-5	CATSRDHRVYQPQHF	TGTGCCACCAGCAGAGATCACAGGGTATACCAGCCCCAGCATTTT
NA	TRBV9	NA	TRBJ1-6	CASSVHGGANSPLHF	TGTGCCAGCAGCGTACACGGGGGGGCAAATTCACCCCTCCACTTT
TRBD1	TRBV19	NA	TRBJ2-6	CASSPGGSGANVLTF	TGTGCCAGTAGTCCAGGGGGCTCAGGGGCCAACGTCCTGACTTTC
NA	TRBV19	NA	TRBJ1-5	CASSIPGYQPQHF	TGTGCCAGTAGTATCCCAGGGTATCAGCCCCAGCATTTT
NA	TRBV3-1/TRBV3-2	NA	TRBJ2-1	CASSHDADTYNEQFF	TGTGCCAGCAGCCACGACGCCGACACCTACAATGAGCAGTTCTTC
TRBD1	TRBV4-1	NA	TRBJ1-2	CASSQDGTGVHYGYTF	TGCGCCAGCAGCCAAGATGGGACAGGGGTCCACTATGGCTACACCTTC
NA	TRBV27	few	TRBJ1-6	CASSGDRPYNSPLHF	TGTGCCAGCAGTGGCGACAGGCCCTATAATTCACCCCTCCACTTT
NA	TRBV7-2	NA	TRBJ1-3	CASSLGGVVSGNTIYF	TGTGCCAGCAGCTTAGGCGGGGTGGTCTCTGGAAACACCATATATTTT
TRBD1	TRBV12-5	NA	TRBJ2-7	CASGLDRENEQYF	TGTGCTAGTGGCCTCGACAGGGAGAACGAGCAGTACTTC
NA	TRBV5-8	NA	TRBJ1-6	CASSWGRVPPLHF	TGTGCCAGCAGCTGGGGGAGGGTCCCACCCCTCCACTTT
NA	TRBV27	NA	TRBJ1-1	CASSIRVDTEAFF	TGTGCCAGCAGTATCAGGGTGGACACTGAAGCTTTCTTT
TRBD1	TRBV11-2	NA	TRBJ1-1	CASRTGTANTEAFF	TGTGCCAGCAGGACCGGGACAGCGAACACTGAAGCTTTCTTT
TRBD2	TRBV3-1/TRBV3-2	once	TRBJ2-5	CASTTGLAGQETQYF	TGTGCCAGCACCACCGGACTAGCGGGGCAAGAGACCCAGTACTTC
NA	TRBV5-4	NA	TRBJ1-2	CASSPDSYGYTF	TGTGCCAGCAGCCCAGACAGCTATGGCTACACCTTC
NA	TRBV5-1	NA	TRBJ1-3	CASSRNRDSGNTIYF	TGCGCCAGCAGCAGAAACAGGGACTCTGGAAACACCATATATTTT
NA	TRBV4-2	NA	TRBJ1-2	CASSQELGEANYGYTF	TGTGCCAGCAGCCAAGAATTGGGAGAAGCCAACTATGGCTACACCTTC
NA	TRBV7-9	NA	TRBJ2-7	CASSFYRERDEQYF	TGTGCCAGCAGCTTTTACCGGGAAAGGGACGAGCAGTACTTC
TRBD1	TRBV3-1/TRBV3-2	NA	TRBJ2-7	CASSQVTGVSSYEQYF	TGTGCCAGCAGCCAGGTTACAGGGGTAAGTTCCTACGAGCAGTACTTC
NA	TRBV5-6	NA	TRBJ1-5	CASSATGTSHSNQPQHF	TGTGCCAGCAGCGCTACTGGGACATCTCATAGCAATCAGCCCCAGCATTTT
TRBD1	TRBV19	few	TRBJ1-2	CASRGDRKLYGYTF	TGTGCCAGTAGGGGGGACAGGAAGCTCTATGGCTACACCTTC
NA	TRBV15	NA	TRBJ1-1	CATSFSRNTEAFF	TGTGCCACCAGCTTCAGTCGGAACACTGAAGCTTTCTTT
NA	TRBV6-2/TRBV6-3	NA	TRBJ1-2	CASSYGENYGYTF	TGTGCCAGCAGTTACGGGGAGAACTATGGCTACACCTTC
TRBD2	TRBV3-1/TRBV3-2	NA	TRBJ2-7	CASSSSHLAGGPGSYEQYF	TGTGCCAGCAGCTCCAGCCATCTAGCGGGAGGGCCGGGGTCCTACGAGCAGTACTTC
NA	TRBV7-9	NA	TRBJ2-2	CASSQGRDTGELFF	TGTGCCAGCAGCCAGGGGCGCGACACCGGGGAGCTGTTTTTT
TRBD2	TRBV5-5	NA	TRBJ2-7	CASSLEMRASGTYEQYF	TGTGCCAGCAGCTTGGAGATGAGGGCTAGCGGGACCTACGAGCAGTACTTC
TRBD1	TRBV7-2	NA	TRBJ1-5	CASSARTGYDQPQHF	TGTGCCAGCAGCGCCAGGACAGGGTATGATCAGCCCCAGCATTTT
NA	TRBV28	once	TRBJ2-1	CASSLNYGEQFF	TGTGCCAGCAGTTTGAACTATGGTGAGCAGTTCTTC
TRBD2	TRBV3-1/TRBV3-2	few	TRBJ2-7	CASSPRGGQEQYF	TGTGCCAGCAGCCCCCGGGGGGGCCAGGAGCAGTACTTC
NA	TRBV6-1	NA	TRBJ1-2	CASSEVPDRGYTF	TGTGCCAGCAGTGAAGTCCCTGATCGGGGCTACACCTTC
NA	TRBV20-1	few	TRBJ2-1	CSASGNNEQFF	TGCAGTGCTAGCGGGAACAATGAGCAGTTCTTC
NA	TRBV5-6	NA	TRBJ1-1	CASSLVGRGVPEAFF	TGTGCCAGCAGCTTGGTTGGGAGGGGGGTCCCTGAAGCTTTCTTT
TRBD2	TRBV5-4	once	TRBJ2-4	CASSTGRLAGTNIQYF	TGTGCCAGCAGCACCGGCCGACTAGCGGGAACAAACATTCAGTACTTC
NA	TRBV4-3	NA	TRBJ1-4	CASSQEATANNEKLFF	TGCGCCAGCAGCCAAGAAGCGACAGCAAATAATGAAAAACTGTTTTTT
TRBD2	TRBV10-1	NA	TRBJ2-1	CASTPGSGRRENEQFF	TGCGCCAGCACCCCGGGTAGCGGGAGACGAGAGAATGAGCAGTTCTTC
TRBD1	TRBV3-1/TRBV3-2	NA	TRBJ1-5	CASSPDRGSNQPQHF	TGTGCCAGCAGCCCGGACAGGGGCAGCAATCAGCCCCAGCATTTT
NA	TRBV4-2	NA	TRBJ1-6	CASSQDGQAYNSPLHF	TGTGCCAGCAGCCAAGATGGTCAGGCCTACAATTCACCCCTCCACTTT
NA	TRBV2	NA	TRBJ1-4	CASNSIRATNEKLFF	TGTGCCAGCAACTCTATCAGGGCGACTAATGAAAAACTGTTTTTT
NA	TRBV7-8	NA	TRBJ1-3	CASSLADSERNTIYF	TGTGCCAGCAGCTTAGCGGACAGTGAGAGAAACACCATATATTTT
NA	TRBV9	NA	TRBJ2-2	CASSGRTPNTGELFF	TGTGCCAGCAGCGGCCGCACACCGAACACCGGGGAGCTGTTTTTT
NA	TRBV19	NA	TRBJ2-6	CASTTGTPGANVLTF	TGTGCCAGTACTACAGGGACCCCTGGGGCCAACGTCCTGACTTTC
TRBD1	TRBV7-8	NA	TRBJ1-6	CASSLARGTGGTSPLHF	TGTGCCAGCAGCTTAGCACGGGGGACAGGGGGCACTTCACCCCTCCACTTT
NA	TRBV6-2/TRBV6-3	NA	TRBJ1-6	CASSYHPQGRDSPLHF	TGTGCCAGCAGTTACCACCCTCAAGGTCGGGATTCACCCCTCCACTTT
NA	TRBV28	NA	TRBJ1-4	CASSPAGVLNEKLFF	TGTGCCAGCAGCCCGGCAGGGGTCCTTAATGAAAAACTGTTTTTT
NA	TRBV19	few	TRBJ1-1	CASSSGHQNTEAFF	TGTGCCAGTAGTTCGGGACACCAGAACACTGAAGCTTTCTTT